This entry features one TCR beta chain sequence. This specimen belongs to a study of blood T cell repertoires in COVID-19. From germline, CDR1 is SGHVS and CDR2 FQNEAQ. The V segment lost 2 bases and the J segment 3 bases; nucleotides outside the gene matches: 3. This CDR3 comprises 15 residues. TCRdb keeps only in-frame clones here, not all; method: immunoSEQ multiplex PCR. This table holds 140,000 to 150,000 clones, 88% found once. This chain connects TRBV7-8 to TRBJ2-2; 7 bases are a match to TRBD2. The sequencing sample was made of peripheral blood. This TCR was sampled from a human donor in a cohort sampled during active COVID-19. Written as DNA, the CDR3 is TGTGCCAGCAGCTTAACTGGGGGGGACACCGGGGAGCTGTTTTTT. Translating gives CASSLTGGDTGELFF.